The source of this T cell receptor (beta chain) is a study of T cells in localized non-small cell lung cancer. Sequencing was performed with immunoSEQ multiplex PCR; in TCRdb, only in-frame clones are kept and a portion is missing. The sample contains tens of thousands of clones, 88% of which appear only once. About this clone: What it binds is not known.

The CDR3 spans 14 residues. Germline V lookup: CDR1 SGHTA, CDR2 FQGTGA. Trimming stripped 1 base from V and 7 bases from J, with 8 bases between. Overall study results and limits: As only one tumor region underwent sequencing, heterogeneity remains possible. Appearances in adjacent lung were noted for a median approximately 50 of the top 100 tumor clones.

The V gene is TRBV7-3, the J gene TRBJ1-6; D is unclear. Specimen: peripheral blood, collected before any cancer treatment. This TCR was sampled from a woman aged 35-75 years with stage I lung adenocarcinoma. The CDR3: CASSLRFGNSPLHF. In DNA, the CDR3 is TGTGCCAGCAGCTTAAGGTTCGGGAATTCACCCCTCCACTTT.